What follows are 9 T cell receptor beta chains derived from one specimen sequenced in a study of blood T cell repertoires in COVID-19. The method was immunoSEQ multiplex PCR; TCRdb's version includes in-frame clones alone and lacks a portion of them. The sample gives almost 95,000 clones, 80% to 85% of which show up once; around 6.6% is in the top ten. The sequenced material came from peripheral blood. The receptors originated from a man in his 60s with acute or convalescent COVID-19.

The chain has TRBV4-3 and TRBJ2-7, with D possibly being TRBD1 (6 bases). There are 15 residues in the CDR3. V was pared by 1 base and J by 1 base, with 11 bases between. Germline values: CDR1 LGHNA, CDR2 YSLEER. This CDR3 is CASSQGRGSSYEQYF. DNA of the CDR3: TGCGCCAGCAGCCAAGGCAGGGGATCATCCTACGAGCAGTACTTC.

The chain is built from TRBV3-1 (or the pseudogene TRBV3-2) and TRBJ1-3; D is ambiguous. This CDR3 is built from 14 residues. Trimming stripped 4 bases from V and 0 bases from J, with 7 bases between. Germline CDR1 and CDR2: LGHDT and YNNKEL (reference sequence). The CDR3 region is CASSLANSGNTIYF. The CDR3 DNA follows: TGTGCCAGCAGCCTTGCGAACTCTGGAAACACCATATATTTT.

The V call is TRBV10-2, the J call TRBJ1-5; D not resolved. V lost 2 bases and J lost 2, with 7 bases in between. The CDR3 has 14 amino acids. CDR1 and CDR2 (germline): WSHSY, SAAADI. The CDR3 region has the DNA TGCGCCAGCAGTGAGCGAGTTGGCAATCAGCCCCAGCATTTT. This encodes CASSERVGNQPQHF.

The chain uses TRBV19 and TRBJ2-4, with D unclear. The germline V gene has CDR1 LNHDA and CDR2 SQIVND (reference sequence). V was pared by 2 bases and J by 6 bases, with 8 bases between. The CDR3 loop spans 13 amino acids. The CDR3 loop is CASSIPGVNIQYF. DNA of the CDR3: TGTGCCAGTAGTATACCAGGCGTAAACATTCAGTACTTC.

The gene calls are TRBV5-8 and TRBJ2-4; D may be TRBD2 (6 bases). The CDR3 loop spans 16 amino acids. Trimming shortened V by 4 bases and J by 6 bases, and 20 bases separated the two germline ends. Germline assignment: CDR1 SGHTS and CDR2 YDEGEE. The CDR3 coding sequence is TGTGCCAGCAGCCCCATAGCGGATGCTAGGACAAACATTCAGTACTTC. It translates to CASSPIADARTNIQYF.

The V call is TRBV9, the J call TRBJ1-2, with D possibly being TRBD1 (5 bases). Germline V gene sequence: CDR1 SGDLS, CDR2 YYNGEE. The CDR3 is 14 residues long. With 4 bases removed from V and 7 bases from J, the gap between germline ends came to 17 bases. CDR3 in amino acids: CASSTPGISGGYTF. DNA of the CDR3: TGTGCCAGCAGCACTCCAGGGATTAGCGGTGGCTACACCTTC.

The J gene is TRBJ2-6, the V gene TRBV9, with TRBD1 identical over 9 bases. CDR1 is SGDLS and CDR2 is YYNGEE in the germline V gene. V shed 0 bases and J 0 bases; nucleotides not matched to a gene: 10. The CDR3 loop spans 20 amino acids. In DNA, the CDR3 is TGTGCCAGCAGCGTAGTGTCTTCTGGACAGGGGATCTCTGGGGCCAACGTCCTGACTTTC. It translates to CASSVVSSGQGISGANVLTF. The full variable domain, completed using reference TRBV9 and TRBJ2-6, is DSGVTQTPKHLITATGQRVTLRCSPRSGDLSVYWYQQSLDQGLQFLIQYYNGEERAKGNILERFSAQQFPDLHSELNLSSLELGDSALYFCASSVVSSGQGISGANVLTFGAGSRLTVL.

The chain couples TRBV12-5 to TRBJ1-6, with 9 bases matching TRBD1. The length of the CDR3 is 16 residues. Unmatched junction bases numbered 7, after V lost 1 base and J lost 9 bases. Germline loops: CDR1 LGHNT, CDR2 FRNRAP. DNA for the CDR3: TGTGCTAGTGGTTTGGGATGGGGACAGGGTACTTCACCCCTCCACTTT. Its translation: CASGLGWGQGTSPLHF.

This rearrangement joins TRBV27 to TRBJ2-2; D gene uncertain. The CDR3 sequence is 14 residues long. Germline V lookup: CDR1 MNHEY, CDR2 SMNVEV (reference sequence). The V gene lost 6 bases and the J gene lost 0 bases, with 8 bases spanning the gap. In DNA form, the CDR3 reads TGTGCCAGCAGAACTCTACCGAACACCGGGGAGCTGTTTTTT. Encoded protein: CASRTLPNTGELFF.